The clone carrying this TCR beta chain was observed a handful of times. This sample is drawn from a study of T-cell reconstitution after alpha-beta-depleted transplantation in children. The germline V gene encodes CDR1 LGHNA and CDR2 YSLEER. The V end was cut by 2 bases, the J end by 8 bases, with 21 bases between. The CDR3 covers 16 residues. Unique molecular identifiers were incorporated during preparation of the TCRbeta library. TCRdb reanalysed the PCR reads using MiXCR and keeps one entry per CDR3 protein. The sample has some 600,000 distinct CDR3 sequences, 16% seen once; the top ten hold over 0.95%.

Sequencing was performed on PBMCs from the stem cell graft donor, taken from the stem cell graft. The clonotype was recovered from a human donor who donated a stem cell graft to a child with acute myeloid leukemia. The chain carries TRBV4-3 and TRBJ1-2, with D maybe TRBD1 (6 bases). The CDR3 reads CASSQIVSGALGGYTF. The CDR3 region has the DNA TGCGCCAGCAGCCAAATCGTTTCGGGGGCGCTGGGGGGCTACACCTTC.